This TCR beta chain originates from a study of blood T cell repertoires in COVID-19. In the authors' methods: By means of reference gene primer amplification, nucleated cell counts were estimated. The table came from immunoSEQ multiplex PCR; TCRdb's copy has only in-frame clones and leaves some out. Clone size and V and J calls were adopted from that table, with D and trimming inferred from the DNA. The sample lists around 250,000 clones, about 83% occurring once. Sequences were obtained from peripheral blood. The clonotype comes from a woman of 80 years or more with COVID-19, enrolled during active disease.

The CDR3 DNA reads as TGTGCCAGCTCACCGAGCACTAGCGGTAGCGGTGAGCAGTTCTTC. It translates to CASSPSTSGSGEQFF. The V and J genes are TRBV18 and TRBJ2-1; TRBD2 aligns across 8 bases. Trimming removed 3 bases from V and 9 bases from J; junction bases left unmatched: 10. The germline V gene has CDR1 KGHSH and CDR2 LQKENI. CDR3 length: 15 amino acids.